This section outlines one T cell receptor (beta chain) sequence together with its context. The antigen is unknown. Only in-frame clones appear in the TCRdb table, and some are missing; sequencing was by immunoSEQ multiplex PCR. The profile shows 850,000 to 1,200,000 clones, more than 60% of them singletons. This record comes from a study of shared clonotypes between healthy human individuals. CD4+ cells were split into CD45RA+ naive and CD45RA-negative memory subsets. Study-wide results and limits: Clonotypes shared by all four donors outscored non-shared clonotypes in generation probability. Sequencing depth was predicted to influence how clonotypes are shared among donors. Naive CD4 clonotypes overlapped across a few donors at roughly 5%.

Germline trimming cut 9 bases from V and 0 bases from J; bases unmatched to any gene: 4. Per germline, CDR1 SGHAT and CDR2 FQNNGV. The CDR3 extends over 14 amino acids. The TCR comes from a man aged 18-30 years in good health. Sequenced input: memory CD4+ T cells sorted from blood. Regarding subset: CD45RA-negative fraction. The V gene is TRBV11-2, the J gene TRBJ1-3; TRBD1 matches at 8 bases. Here the CDR3 DNA reads TGTGCCAGTGGGCAGGGGGCCTCTGGAAACACCATATATTTT. It yields the protein CASGQGASGNTIYF.